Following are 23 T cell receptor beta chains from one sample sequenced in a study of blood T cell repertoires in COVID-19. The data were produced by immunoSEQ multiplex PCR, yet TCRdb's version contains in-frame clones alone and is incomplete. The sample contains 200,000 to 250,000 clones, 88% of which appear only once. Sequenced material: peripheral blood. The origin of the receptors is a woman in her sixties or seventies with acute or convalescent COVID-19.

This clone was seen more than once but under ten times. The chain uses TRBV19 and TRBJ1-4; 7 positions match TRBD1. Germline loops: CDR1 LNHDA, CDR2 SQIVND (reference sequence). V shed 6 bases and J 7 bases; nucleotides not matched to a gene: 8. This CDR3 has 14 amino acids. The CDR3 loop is CASRRQGEGEKLFF. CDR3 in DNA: TGTGCCAGTAGGAGACAGGGAGAAGGTGAAAAACTGTTTTTT.

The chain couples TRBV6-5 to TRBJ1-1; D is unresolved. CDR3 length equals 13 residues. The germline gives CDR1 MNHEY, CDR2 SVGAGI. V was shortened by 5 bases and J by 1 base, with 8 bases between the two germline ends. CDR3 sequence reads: CASSQRENTEAFF. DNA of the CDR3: TGTGCCAGCAGTCAGCGGGAGAACACTGAAGCTTTCTTT.

The CDR3 DNA reads TGCGCCAGCAGCCAAGATCGGGATTTACGGGCCAAAAAACTGTTTTTT. Its protein is CASSQDRDLRAKKLFF. The chain employs TRBV4-1 and TRBJ1-4; D is unclear. V dropped 0 bases and J dropped 9 bases, with 17 bases sitting between them. There are 16 residues in the CDR3. Germline loops: CDR1 MGHRA, CDR2 YSYEKL.

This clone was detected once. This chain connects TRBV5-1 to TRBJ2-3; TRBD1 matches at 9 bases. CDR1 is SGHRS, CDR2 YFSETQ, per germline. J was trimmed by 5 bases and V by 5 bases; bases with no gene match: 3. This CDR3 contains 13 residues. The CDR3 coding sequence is TGCGCCAGCAGACAGGGGGCGGAAGATACGCAGTATTTT. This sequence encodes CASRQGAEDTQYF.

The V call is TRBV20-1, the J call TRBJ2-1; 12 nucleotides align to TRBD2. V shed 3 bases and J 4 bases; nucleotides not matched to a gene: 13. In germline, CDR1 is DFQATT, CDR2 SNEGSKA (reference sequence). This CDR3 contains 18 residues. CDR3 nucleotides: TGCAGTGCTAGTCGTCTAGCGGGAGGGGGTCTAATTTACAATGAGCAGTTCTTC. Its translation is CSASRLAGGGLIYNEQFF.

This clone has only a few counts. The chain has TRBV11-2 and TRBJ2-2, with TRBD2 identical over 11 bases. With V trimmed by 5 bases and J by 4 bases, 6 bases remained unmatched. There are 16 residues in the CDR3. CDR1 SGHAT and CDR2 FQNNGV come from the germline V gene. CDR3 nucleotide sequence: TGTGCCAGCAGCCCTATAGCGGGAGGGCGCACCGGGGAGCTGTTTTTT. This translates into CASSPIAGGRTGELFF. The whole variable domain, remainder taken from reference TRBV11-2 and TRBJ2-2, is EAGVAQSPRYKIIEKRQSVAFWCNPISGHATLYWYQQILGQGPKLLIQFQNNGVVDDSQLPKDRFSAERLKGVDSTLKIQPAKLEDSAVYLCASSPIAGGRTGELFFGEGSRLTVL.

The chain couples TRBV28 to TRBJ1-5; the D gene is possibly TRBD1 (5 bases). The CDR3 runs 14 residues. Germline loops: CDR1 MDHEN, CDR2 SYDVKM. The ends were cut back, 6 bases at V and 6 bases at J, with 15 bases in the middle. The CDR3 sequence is CASRAGMLGQPQHF. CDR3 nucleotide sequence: TGTGCCAGCAGGGCAGGGATGTTGGGTCAGCCCCAGCATTTT. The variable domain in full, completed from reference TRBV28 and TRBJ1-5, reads DVKVTQSSRYLVKRTGEKVFLECVQDMDHENMFWYRQDPGLGLRLIYFSYDVKMKEKGDIPEGYSVSREKKERFSLILESASTNQTSMYLCASRAGMLGQPQHFGDGTRLSIL.

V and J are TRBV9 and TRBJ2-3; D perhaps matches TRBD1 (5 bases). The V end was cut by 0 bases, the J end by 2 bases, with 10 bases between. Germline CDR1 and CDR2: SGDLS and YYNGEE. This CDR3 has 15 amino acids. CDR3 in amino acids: CASSVGGLLTDTQYF. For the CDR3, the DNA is TGTGCCAGCAGCGTAGGGGGCCTCCTCACAGATACGCAGTATTTT. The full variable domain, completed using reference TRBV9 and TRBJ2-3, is DSGVTQTPKHLITATGQRVTLRCSPRSGDLSVYWYQQSLDQGLQFLIQYYNGEERAKGNILERFSAQQFPDLHSELNLSSLELGDSALYFCASSVGGLLTDTQYFGPGTRLTVL.

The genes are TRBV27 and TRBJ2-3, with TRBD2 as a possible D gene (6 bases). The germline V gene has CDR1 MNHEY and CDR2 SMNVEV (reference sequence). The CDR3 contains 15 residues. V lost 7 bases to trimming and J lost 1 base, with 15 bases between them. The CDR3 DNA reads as TGTGCCAGCATCACCCAAGCGGGCCGCACAGATACGCAGTATTTT. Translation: CASITQAGRTDTQYF.

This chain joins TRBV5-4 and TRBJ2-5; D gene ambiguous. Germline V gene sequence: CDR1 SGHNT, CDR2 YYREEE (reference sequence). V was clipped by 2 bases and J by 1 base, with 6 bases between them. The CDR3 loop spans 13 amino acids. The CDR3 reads CASSFVFQETQYF. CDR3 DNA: TGTGCCAGCAGCTTTGTCTTCCAAGAGACCCAGTACTTC.

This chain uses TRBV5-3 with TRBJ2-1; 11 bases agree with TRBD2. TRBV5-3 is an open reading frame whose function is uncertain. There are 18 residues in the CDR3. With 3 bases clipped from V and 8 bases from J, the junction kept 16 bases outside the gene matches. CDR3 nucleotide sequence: TGTGCCAGAAGCTCGGCCCGTTATCTAGCGGGAGGATTCGATGAGCAGTTCTTC. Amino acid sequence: CARSSARYLAGGFDEQFF.

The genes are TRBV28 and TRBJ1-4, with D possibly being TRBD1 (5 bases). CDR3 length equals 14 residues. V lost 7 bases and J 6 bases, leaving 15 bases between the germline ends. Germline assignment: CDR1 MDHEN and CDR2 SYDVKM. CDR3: CASTSGQGYEKLFF. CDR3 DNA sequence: TGTGCCAGCACCTCAGGGCAGGGATATGAAAAACTGTTTTTT.

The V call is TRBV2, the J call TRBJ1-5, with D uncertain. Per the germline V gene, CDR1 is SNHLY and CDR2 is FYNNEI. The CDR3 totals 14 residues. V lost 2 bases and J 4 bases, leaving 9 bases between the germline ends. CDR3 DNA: TGTGCCAGCAGTGAACTGTACGAGAATCAGCCCCAGCATTTT. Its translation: CASSELYENQPQHF.

CDR3 bases: TGTGCCAGCAGTAAACTAGCGAGTACCGGGGAGCTGTTTTTT. It encodes CASSKLASTGELFF. The V and J genes are TRBV27 and TRBJ2-2; 7 bases line up with TRBD2. Germline V gene sequence: CDR1 MNHEY, CDR2 SMNVEV (reference sequence). With 5 bases clipped from V and 5 bases from J, the junction kept 5 bases outside the gene matches. This CDR3 spans 14 amino acids.

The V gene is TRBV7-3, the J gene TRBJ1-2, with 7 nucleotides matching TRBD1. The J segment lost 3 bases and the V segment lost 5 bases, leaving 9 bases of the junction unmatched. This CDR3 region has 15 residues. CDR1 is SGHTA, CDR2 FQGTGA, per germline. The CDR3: CASSLLGGADYGYTF. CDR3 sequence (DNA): TGTGCCAGCAGCCTCTTAGGGGGCGCGGACTATGGCTACACCTTC.

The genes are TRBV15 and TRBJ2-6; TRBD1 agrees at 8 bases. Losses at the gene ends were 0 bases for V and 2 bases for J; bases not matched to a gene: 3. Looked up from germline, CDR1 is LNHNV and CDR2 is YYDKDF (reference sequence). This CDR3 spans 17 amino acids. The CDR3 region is CATSRDRGRPGANVLTF. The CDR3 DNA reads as TGTGCCACCAGCAGAGACAGGGGGCGGCCTGGGGCCAACGTCCTGACTTTC. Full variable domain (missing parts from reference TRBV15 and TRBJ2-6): DAMVIQNPRYQVTQFGKPVTLSCSQTLNHNVMYWYQQKSSQAPKLLFHYYDKDFNNEADTPDNFQSRRPNTSFCFLDIRSPGLGDTAMYLCATSRDRGRPGANVLTFGAGSRLTVL.

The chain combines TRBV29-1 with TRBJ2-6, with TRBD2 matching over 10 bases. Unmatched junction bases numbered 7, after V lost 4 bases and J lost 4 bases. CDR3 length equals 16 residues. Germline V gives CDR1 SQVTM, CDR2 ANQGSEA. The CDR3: CSVVSGRNSGANVLTF. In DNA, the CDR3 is TGCAGCGTTGTTAGCGGGAGGAACTCGGGGGCCAACGTCCTGACTTTC.

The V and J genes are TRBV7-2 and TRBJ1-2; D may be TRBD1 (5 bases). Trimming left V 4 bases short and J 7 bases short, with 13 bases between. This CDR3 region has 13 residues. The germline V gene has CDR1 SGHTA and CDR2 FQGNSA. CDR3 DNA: TGTGCCAGCAGCTCGGGGGGATTACGTGGCTACACCTTC. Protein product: CASSSGGLRGYTF.

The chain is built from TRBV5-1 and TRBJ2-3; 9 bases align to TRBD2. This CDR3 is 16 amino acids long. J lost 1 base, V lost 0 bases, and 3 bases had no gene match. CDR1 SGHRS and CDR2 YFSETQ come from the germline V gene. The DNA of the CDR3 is TGCGCCAGCAGCTTGGATGGCGGGGGGGGCACAGATACGCAGTATTTT. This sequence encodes CASSLDGGGGTDTQYF.

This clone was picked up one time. Here the CDR3 DNA reads TGTGCCAGCAGCTTAAACAGTGTATACAATGAGCAGTTCTTC. Its protein is CASSLNSVYNEQFF. The chain uses TRBV7-9 and TRBJ2-1; D not resolved. This CDR3 spans 14 amino acids. Trimming left V 2 bases short and J 4 bases short, with 9 bases between. Germline lookup yields CDR1 SEHNR and CDR2 FQNEAQ (reference sequence). Variable domain in full (rest from reference TRBV7-9 and TRBJ2-1): DTGVSQNPRHKITKRGQNVTFRCDPISEHNRLYWYRQTLGQGPEFLTYFQNEAQLEKSRLLSDRFSAERPKGSFSTLEIQRTEQGDSAMYLCASSLNSVYNEQFFGPGTRLTVL.

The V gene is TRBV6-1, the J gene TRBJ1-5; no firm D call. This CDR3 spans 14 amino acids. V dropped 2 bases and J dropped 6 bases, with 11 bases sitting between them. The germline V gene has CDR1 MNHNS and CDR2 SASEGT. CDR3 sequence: CASSELGVPQPQHF. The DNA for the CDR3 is TGTGCCAGCAGTGAACTCGGGGTCCCTCAGCCCCAGCATTTT.

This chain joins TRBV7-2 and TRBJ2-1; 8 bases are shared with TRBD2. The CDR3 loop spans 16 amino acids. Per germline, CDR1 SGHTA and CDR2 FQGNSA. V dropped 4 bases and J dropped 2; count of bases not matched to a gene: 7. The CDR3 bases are TGTGCCAGCAGCTCGCCGGGACTAGGGACCTACAATGAGCAGTTCTTC. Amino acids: CASSSPGLGTYNEQFF.

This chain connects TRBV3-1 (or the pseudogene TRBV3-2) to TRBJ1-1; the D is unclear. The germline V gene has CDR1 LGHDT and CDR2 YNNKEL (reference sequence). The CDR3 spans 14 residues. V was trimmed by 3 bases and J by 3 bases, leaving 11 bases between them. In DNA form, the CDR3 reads TGTGCCAGCAGCCACCGTACAGCCCACACTGAAGCTTTCTTT. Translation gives CASSHRTAHTEAFF.